The clone carrying this T cell receptor (beta chain) was counted many times. Its antigen is unknown. From RNA, the CDR3 regions of TCR beta chains were amplified and sequenced. Investigators did first-round RT-PCR with HTBI primers, then second-round multiplex PCR. From the multiplex PCR reads, TCRdb called clonotypes with MiXCR, one entry per CDR3 protein. The repertoire consists of under 200,000 distinct CDR3 sequences, with about 40% occurring once and the leading ten covering 5.8%. The sample originates from a study of Graves' ophthalmopathy and Graves' hyperthyroidism. Overall study findings and caveats: Thyroid clonotypes that were expanded above 0.001 frequency mostly also appeared in blood.

Looked up from germline, CDR1 is LNHNV and CDR2 is YYDKDF (reference sequence). V lost 3 bases and J lost 6, with 5 bases in between. There are 12 residues in the CDR3. V usage is TRBV15 and J usage is TRBJ2-2; weak D call: TRBD2 (5 bases). Specimen: peripheral blood. This receptor was identified in a middle-aged woman with Graves' ophthalmopathy. The CDR3 region has the DNA TGTGCCACCAGCAGGGAGGCCGGGGAGCTGTTTTTT. It is translated as CATSREAGELFF.